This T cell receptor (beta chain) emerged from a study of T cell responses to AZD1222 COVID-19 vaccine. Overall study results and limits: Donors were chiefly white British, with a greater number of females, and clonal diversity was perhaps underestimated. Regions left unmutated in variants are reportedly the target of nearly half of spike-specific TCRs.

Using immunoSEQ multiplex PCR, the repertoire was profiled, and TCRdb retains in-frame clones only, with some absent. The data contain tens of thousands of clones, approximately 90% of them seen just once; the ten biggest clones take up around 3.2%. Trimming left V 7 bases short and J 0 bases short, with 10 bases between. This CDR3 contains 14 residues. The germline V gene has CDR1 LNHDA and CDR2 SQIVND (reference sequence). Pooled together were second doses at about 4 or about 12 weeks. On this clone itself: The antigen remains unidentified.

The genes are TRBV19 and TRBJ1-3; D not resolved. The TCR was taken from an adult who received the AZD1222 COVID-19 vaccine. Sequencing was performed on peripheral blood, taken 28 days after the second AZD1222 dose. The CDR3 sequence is CASTNGRSGNTIYF. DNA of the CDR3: TGTGCCAGTACGAACGGACGCTCTGGAAACACCATATATTTT.